This passage covers 14 T cell receptor beta chains from one sample sequenced in a study of cytotoxic CD8 clonotypes in ibrutinib-treated CLL. Measured with immunoSEQ multiplex PCR; TCRdb has only the in-frame clones, and not every one. The repertoire holds 14,000 or so clones, with 55% to 70% as singletons. The sample in question was PBMCs, obtained before ibrutinib treatment. The source is a human donor with chronic lymphocytic leukemia.

Only a few counts were recorded for this clone. The rearrangement uses TRBV27 and TRBJ2-1; D unclear. The CDR3 covers 14 residues. CDR1 is MNHEY, CDR2 SMNVEV, per germline (reference sequence). Trimming stripped 8 bases from V and 0 bases from J, with 11 bases between. The CDR3 region has the DNA TGTGCCAGCGCTGTACAGAGCTCCTACAATGAGCAGTTCTTC. Translating it yields CASAVQSSYNEQFF.

This chain links TRBV6-1 with TRBJ1-5; 10 nucleotides match TRBD1. This CDR3 spans 18 amino acids. Germline CDR1 is MNHNS and CDR2 is SASEGT. J was trimmed by 2 bases and V by 1 base; bases with no gene match: 8. CDR3 in amino acids: CASSEGQGAPGGNQPQHF. For the CDR3, the DNA is TGTGCCAGCAGTGAAGGACAGGGGGCGCCTGGAGGCAATCAGCCCCAGCATTTT.

A single count supports this clone. The J gene is TRBJ2-6, the V gene TRBV30; D call uncertain. The CDR3 is made up of 14 amino acids. Germline lookup yields CDR1 GTSNPN and CDR2 SVGIG (reference sequence). The V gene lost 3 bases and the J gene lost 4 bases, with 10 bases spanning the gap. CDR3 sequence: CAWRYPSGANVLTF. Here the CDR3 DNA reads TGTGCCTGGAGGTATCCGTCCGGGGCCAACGTCCTGACTTTC. The complete variable domain, with remaining parts taken from reference TRBV30 and TRBJ2-6, reads SQTIHQWPATLVQPVGSPLSLECTVEGTSNPNLYWYRQAAGRGLQLLFYSVGIGQISSEVPQNLSASRPQDRQFILSSKKLLLSDSGFYLCAWRYPSGANVLTFGAGSRLTVL.

The chain carries TRBV2 and TRBJ2-7; 7 bases align to TRBD1. Germline V CDR1 and CDR2: SNHLY, FYNNEI. Unmatched junction bases numbered 11, after V lost 0 bases and J lost 6 bases. This CDR3 contains 16 residues. CDR3 bases: TGTGCCAGCAGTGAAGCGAACAGGGGCCCGGGTGGCGAGCAGTACTTC. Protein: CASSEANRGPGGEQYF. The variable domain in full, with the rest retrieved from reference TRBV2 and TRBJ2-7, is EPEVTQTPSHQVTQMGQEVILRCVPISNHLYFYWYRQILGQKVEFLVSFYNNEISEKSEIFDDQFSVERPDGSNFTLKIRSTKLEDSAMYFCASSEANRGPGGEQYFGPGTRLTVT.

This clone was observed a handful of times. The chain joins TRBV7-9 to TRBJ1-2; 10 bases are a match to TRBD1. Looked up from germline, CDR1 is SEHNR and CDR2 is FQNEAQ (reference sequence). The CDR3 sequence is 15 residues long. With 4 bases clipped from V and 0 bases from J, the junction kept 2 bases outside the gene matches. The CDR3 sequence: CASSSGQGANYGYTF. CDR3 sequence (DNA): TGTGCCAGCAGCTCAGGACAGGGGGCTAACTATGGCTACACCTTC.

V usage is TRBV27 and J usage is TRBJ1-2; 7 bases are a match to TRBD1. The length of the CDR3 is 15 residues. The germline V gene has CDR1 MNHEY and CDR2 SMNVEV (reference sequence). The V segment lost 5 bases and the J segment 3 bases; nucleotides outside the gene matches: 9. The CDR3 is CASSETRDRDYGYTF. The CDR3 coding sequence is TGTGCCAGCAGTGAAACCCGGGACAGAGACTATGGCTACACCTTC.

This chain joins TRBV5-5 and TRBJ1-2, with D uncertain. The V gene lost 4 bases and the J gene lost 5 bases, with 9 bases spanning the gap. This CDR3 spans 12 amino acids. In germline, CDR1 is SGHKS, CDR2 YYEKEE (reference sequence). This chain's CDR3 is CASSHREYGYTF. DNA for the CDR3: TGTGCCAGCAGCCACCGGGAGTATGGCTACACCTTC. The full variable domain, its missing parts supplied by reference TRBV5-5 and TRBJ1-2, is DAGVTQSPTHLIKTRGQQVTLRCSPISGHKSVSWYQQVLGQGPQFIFQYYEKEERGRGNFPDRFSARQFPNYSSELNVNALLLGDSALYLCASSHREYGYTFGSGTRLTVV.

The CDR3 DNA reads as TGTGCCAGCAGCTTGGACAGGGCCGACTACGAGCAGTACTTC. Its protein product is CASSLDRADYEQYF. The V call is TRBV5-4, the J call TRBJ2-7; D is perhaps TRBD1 (6 bases). With 0 bases removed from V and 3 bases from J, the gap between germline ends came to 10 bases. CDR1 and CDR2 (germline): SGHNT, YYREEE (reference sequence). This CDR3 comprises 14 residues.

The chain combines TRBV19 with TRBJ1-2; D is uncertain. Germline CDR1 is LNHDA and CDR2 is SQIVND (reference sequence). Trimming took off 5 bases at V and 8 bases at J, with 24 bases between the two ends. The CDR3 consists of 16 residues. In DNA, the CDR3 is TGTGCCAGTAGTTTGTCCCTGAGCCCAGCCCCGGCCGGCTACACCTTC. Protein product: CASSLSLSPAPAGYTF.

The chain is built from TRBV4-2 and TRBJ2-7, with D unresolved. The CDR3 extends over 13 amino acids. The germline CDR1 and CDR2 sequences are LGHNA and YNFKEQ. V lost 2 bases and J lost 5, with 10 bases in between. CDR3 protein: CASSQSEGNEQYF. In DNA, the CDR3 is TGTGCCAGCAGCCAAAGTGAAGGGAACGAGCAGTACTTC.

This chain uses TRBV5-1 with TRBJ1-4; D gene uncertain. V lost 5 bases to trimming and J lost 4 bases, with 12 bases between them. The CDR3 runs 14 residues. Looked up from germline, CDR1 is SGHRS and CDR2 is YFSETQ. In DNA form, the CDR3 reads TGCGCCAGCAGTTGGCAGTCCTATAATGAAAAACTGTTTTTT. This codes for CASSWQSYNEKLFF.

This chain connects TRBV18 to TRBJ1-2, with no clear D. Germline lookup yields CDR1 KGHSH and CDR2 LQKENI. The CDR3 runs to 14 residues. Trimming took 1 base from V and 0 from J, leaving 6 bases between them. The CDR3 nucleotides read TGTGCCAGCTCACCACTAGAGACTAACTATGGCTACACCTTC. This codes for CASSPLETNYGYTF.

The chain combines TRBV2 with TRBJ1-5; D is ambiguous. Trimming took 4 bases from V and 0 from J, leaving 16 bases between them. This CDR3 is built from 17 residues. Germline loops: CDR1 SNHLY, CDR2 FYNNEI. Here the CDR3 reads CASSGARTRISNQPQHF. The CDR3 DNA reads TGTGCCAGCAGTGGTGCCAGGACTCGAATTAGCAATCAGCCCCAGCATTTT.

The chain has TRBV27 and TRBJ1-1, with D maybe TRBD1 (5 bases). CDR1 and CDR2 (germline): MNHEY, SMNVEV (reference sequence). The V end lost 4 bases, the J end lost 7 bases, and 16 bases lay between the germline ends. This CDR3 has 14 amino acids. CDR3 DNA sequence: TGTGCCAGCAGTTGGTCAGGAGGGACCAATGAAGCTTTCTTT. Residues: CASSWSGGTNEAFF.